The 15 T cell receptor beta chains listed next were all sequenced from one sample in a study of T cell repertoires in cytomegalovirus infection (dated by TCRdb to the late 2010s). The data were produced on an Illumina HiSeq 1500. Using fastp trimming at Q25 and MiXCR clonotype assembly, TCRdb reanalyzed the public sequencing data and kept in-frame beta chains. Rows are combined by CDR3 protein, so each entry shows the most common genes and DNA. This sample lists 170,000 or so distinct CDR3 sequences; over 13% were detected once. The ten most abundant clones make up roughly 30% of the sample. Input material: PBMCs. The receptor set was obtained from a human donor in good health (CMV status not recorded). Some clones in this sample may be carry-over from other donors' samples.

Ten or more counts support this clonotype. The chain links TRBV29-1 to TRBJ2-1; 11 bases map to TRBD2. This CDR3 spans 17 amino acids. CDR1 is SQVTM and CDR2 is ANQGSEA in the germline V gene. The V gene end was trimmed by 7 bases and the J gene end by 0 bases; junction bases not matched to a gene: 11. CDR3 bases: TGCAGCGGCGGACGACTAGCGGGACTTAGCTCCTACAATGAGCAGTTCTTC. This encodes CSGGRLAGLSSYNEQFF.

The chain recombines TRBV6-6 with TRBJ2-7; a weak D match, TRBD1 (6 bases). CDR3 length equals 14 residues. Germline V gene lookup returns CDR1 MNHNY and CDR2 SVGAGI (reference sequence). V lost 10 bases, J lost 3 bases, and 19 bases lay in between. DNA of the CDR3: TGTGCCACCGCGGGTTTAGGGGACAACTACGAGCAGTACTTC. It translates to CATAGLGDNYEQYF.

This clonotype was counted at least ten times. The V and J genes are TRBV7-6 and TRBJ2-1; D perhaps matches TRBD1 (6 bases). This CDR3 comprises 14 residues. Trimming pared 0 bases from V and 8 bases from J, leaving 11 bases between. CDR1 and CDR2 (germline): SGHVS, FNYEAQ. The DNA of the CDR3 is TGTGCCAGCAGCTTAGCGGGCAGGGGCGATGAGCAGTTCTTC. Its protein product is CASSLAGRGDEQFF.

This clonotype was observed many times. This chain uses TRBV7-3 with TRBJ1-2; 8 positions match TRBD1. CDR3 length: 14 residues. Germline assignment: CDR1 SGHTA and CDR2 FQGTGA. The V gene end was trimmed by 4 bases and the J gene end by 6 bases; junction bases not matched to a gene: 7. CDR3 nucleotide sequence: TGTGCCAGCAGCTCGGGACAGGCTGGGGATGGCTACACCTTC. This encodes CASSSGQAGDGYTF.

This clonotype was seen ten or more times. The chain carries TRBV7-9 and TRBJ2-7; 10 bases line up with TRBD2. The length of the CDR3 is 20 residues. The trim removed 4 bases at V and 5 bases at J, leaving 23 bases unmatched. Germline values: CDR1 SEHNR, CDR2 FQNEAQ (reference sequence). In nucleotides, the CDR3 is TGTGCCAGCAGCTCTCCACCTTGGCTAGCGGGAGAATCGAGGACCCACGAGCAGTACTTC. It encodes CASSSPPWLAGESRTHEQYF.

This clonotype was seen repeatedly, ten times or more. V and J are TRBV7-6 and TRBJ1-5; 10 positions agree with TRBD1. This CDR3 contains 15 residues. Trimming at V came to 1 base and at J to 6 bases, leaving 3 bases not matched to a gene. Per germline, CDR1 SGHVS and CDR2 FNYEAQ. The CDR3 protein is CASSLGQGAFQPQHF. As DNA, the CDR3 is TGTGCCAGCAGCTTAGGACAGGGGGCTTTTCAGCCCCAGCATTTT.

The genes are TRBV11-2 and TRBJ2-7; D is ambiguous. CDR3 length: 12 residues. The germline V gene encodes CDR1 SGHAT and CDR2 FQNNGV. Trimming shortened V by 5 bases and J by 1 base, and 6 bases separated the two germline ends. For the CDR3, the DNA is TGTGCCAGCAGCGAGATATCCTACGAGCAGTACTTC. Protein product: CASSEISYEQYF.

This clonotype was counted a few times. In DNA form, the CDR3 reads TGCAGCGTTGTGGAGGGGATCCCCTCGGGCTATGGCTACACCTTC. Translation: CSVVEGIPSGYGYTF. The gene calls are TRBV29-1 and TRBJ1-2, with a weak D call TRBD1 (5 bases). The CDR3 runs 15 residues. V lost 4 bases to trimming and J lost 4 bases, with 19 bases between them. Per germline, CDR1 SQVTM and CDR2 ANQGSEA.

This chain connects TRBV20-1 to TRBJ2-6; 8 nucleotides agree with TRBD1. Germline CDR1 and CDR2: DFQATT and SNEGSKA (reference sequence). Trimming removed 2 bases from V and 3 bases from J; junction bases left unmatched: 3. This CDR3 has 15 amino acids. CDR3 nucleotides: TGCAGTGCTAGACCCGGGACAGGTGGGGCCAACGTCCTGACTTTC. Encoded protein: CSARPGTGGANVLTF.

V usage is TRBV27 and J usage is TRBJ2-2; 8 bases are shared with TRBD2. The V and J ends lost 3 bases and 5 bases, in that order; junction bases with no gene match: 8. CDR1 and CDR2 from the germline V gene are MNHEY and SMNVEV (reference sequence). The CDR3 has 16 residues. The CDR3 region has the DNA TGTGCCAGCAGTTTTTATTGGACTAGCCAAACCGGGGAGCTGTTTTTT. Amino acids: CASSFYWTSQTGELFF.

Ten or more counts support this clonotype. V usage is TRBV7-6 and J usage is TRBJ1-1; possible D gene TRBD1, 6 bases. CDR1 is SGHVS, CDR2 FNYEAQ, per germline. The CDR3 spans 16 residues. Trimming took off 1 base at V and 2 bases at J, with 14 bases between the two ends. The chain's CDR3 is CASSLDPTGFNTEAFF. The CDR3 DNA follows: TGTGCCAGCAGCTTAGACCCAACAGGGTTCAACACTGAAGCTTTCTTT.

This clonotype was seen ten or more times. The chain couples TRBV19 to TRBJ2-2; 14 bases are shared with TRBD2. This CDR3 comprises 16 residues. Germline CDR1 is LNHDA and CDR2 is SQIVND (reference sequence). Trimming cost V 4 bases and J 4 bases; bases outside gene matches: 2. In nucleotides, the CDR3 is TGTGCCAGTAGTAACGGACTAGCGGGAGGCACCGGGGAGCTGTTTTTT. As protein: CASSNGLAGGTGELFF.

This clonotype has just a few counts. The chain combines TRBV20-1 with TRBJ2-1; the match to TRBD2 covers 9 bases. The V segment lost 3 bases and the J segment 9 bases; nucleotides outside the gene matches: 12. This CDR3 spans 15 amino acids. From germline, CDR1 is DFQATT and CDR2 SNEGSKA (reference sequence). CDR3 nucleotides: TGCAGTGCTAGTGGCCTAGCGGGACCATCTGGTGAGCAGTTCTTC. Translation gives CSASGLAGPSGEQFF.

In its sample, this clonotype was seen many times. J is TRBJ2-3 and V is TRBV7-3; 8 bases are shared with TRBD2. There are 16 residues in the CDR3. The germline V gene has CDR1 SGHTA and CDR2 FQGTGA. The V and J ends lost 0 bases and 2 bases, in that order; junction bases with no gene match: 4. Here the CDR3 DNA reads TGTGCCAGCAGCTTAACGGCGCGGGGGGCCACAGATACGCAGTATTTT. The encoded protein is CASSLTARGATDTQYF.

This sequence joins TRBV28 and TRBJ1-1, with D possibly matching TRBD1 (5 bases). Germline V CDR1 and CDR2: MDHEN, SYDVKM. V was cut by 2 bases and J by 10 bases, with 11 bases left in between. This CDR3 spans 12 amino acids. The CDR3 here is CASSLPLGGAFF. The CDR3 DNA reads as TGTGCCAGCAGTTTACCCCTGGGGGGAGCTTTCTTT.